These T cell receptor beta chains were read from a single sample in a study of CD8+ T cells in alopecia areata. Produced via immunoSEQ multiplex PCR; TCRdb's table is partial and in-frame only. The profile shows 110,000 to 150,000 clones, about 60% of them singletons. The sequenced sample was CD4+ T cells sorted from blood, obtained at week 0. These TCRs come from a human donor with alopecia areata. Each CDR3 is given with its conserved first and last residue. A D gene is named only where the DNA matches it firmly. Clone sizes are given selectively: once, few, many, or a class where the clone is expanded.

len: 16
j_gene: TRBJ2-7
v_gene: TRBV27
d_gene: .
abundance: .
CDR3nt: TGTGCCAGCAGTTTATTGGGGCGGAGGACCCTAGACGAGCAGTACTTC
CDR3aa: CASSLLGRRTLDEQYF

len: 16
j_gene: TRBJ2-3
v_gene: TRBV5-1
d_gene: TRBD2
abundance: .
CDR3nt: TGCGCCAGCAGCCCCGGGACTAGCGGGGGCACAGATACGCAGTATTTT
CDR3aa: CASSPGTSGGTDTQYF

len: 15
j_gene: TRBJ2-7
v_gene: TRBV15
d_gene: TRBD1
abundance: .
CDR3nt: TGTGCCACCAGCAGAGAAGCAGGGGGTGGCTACGAGCAGTACTTC
CDR3aa: CATSREAGGGYEQYF

len: 11
j_gene: TRBJ1-2
v_gene: TRBV29-1
d_gene: .
abundance: .
CDR3nt: TGCAGCGTTGGTGGCCTAACTGGCTACACCTTC
CDR3aa: CSVGGLTGYTF

len: 14
j_gene: TRBJ2-7
v_gene: TRBV14
d_gene: .
abundance: .
CDR3nt: TGTGCCAGCAGCGAAAGGGTCAGCTCCTACGAGCAGTACTTC
CDR3aa: CASSERVSSYEQYF

len: 15
j_gene: TRBJ2-2
v_gene: TRBV9
d_gene: .
abundance: once
CDR3nt: TGTGCCAGCAGCGTAGCTGAAGGGATCACCGGGGAGCTGTTTTTT
CDR3aa: CASSVAEGITGELFF

len: 11
j_gene: TRBJ2-1
v_gene: TRBV25-1
d_gene: .
abundance: few
CDR3nt: TGTGCCAGCAGTGGTTACAATGAGCAGTTCTTC
CDR3aa: CASSGYNEQFF

len: 11
j_gene: TRBJ1-1
v_gene: TRBV20-1
d_gene: TRBD1
abundance: .
CDR3nt: TGCAGTGCAACAGGGGGGTATGAAGCTTTCTTT
CDR3aa: CSATGGYEAFF

len: 14
j_gene: TRBJ1-6
v_gene: TRBV6-5
d_gene: TRBD1
abundance: once
CDR3nt: TGTGCCAGCAACGGACAGGGGTGGGGCTCACCCCTCCACTTT
CDR3aa: CASNGQGWGSPLHF

len: 15
j_gene: TRBJ1-1
v_gene: TRBV9
d_gene: TRBD1
abundance: .
CDR3nt: TGTGCCAGCAGCGTGGATGGGACAGTGAACACTGAAGCTTTCTTT
CDR3aa: CASSVDGTVNTEAFF

len: 13
j_gene: TRBJ2-1
v_gene: TRBV5-4
d_gene: .
abundance: .
CDR3nt: TGTGCCAGCAGCCCGCCCTCCTACAATGAGCAGTTCTTC
CDR3aa: CASSPPSYNEQFF

len: 12
j_gene: TRBJ1-2
v_gene: TRBV19
d_gene: .
abundance: .
CDR3nt: TGTGCCAGTAGGTCCGTGGAAGATGGCTACACCTTC
CDR3aa: CASRSVEDGYTF

len: 15
j_gene: TRBJ2-7
v_gene: TRBV9
d_gene: TRBD2
abundance: .
CDR3nt: TGTGCCAGCAGCGTAGACGGGACTAGAAGTCGCGAGCAGTACTTC
CDR3aa: CASSVDGTRSREQYF

len: 15
j_gene: TRBJ2-7
v_gene: TRBV7-3
d_gene: .
abundance: .
CDR3nt: TGTGCCAGCAGCTTAAGTGGGGCGTCCGTCTACGAGCAGTACTTC
CDR3aa: CASSLSGASVYEQYF

len: 13
j_gene: TRBJ1-2
v_gene: TRBV29-1
d_gene: .
abundance: few
CDR3nt: TGCAGCGTTGAAGAGGCGCTTTCCAATGGCTACACCTTC
CDR3aa: CSVEEALSNGYTF

len: 16
j_gene: TRBJ1-5
v_gene: TRBV7-2
d_gene: .
abundance: .
CDR3nt: TGTGCCAGCAGCTTAGTGGGGTCTGGTAGCAATCAGCCCCAGCATTTT
CDR3aa: CASSLVGSGSNQPQHF

len: 13
j_gene: TRBJ1-1
v_gene: TRBV6-5
d_gene: .
abundance: once
CDR3nt: TGTGCCAGCAGTCGGTGGGGGAACACTGAAGCTTTCTTT
CDR3aa: CASSRWGNTEAFF

len: 18
j_gene: TRBJ1-6
v_gene: TRBV7-9
d_gene: .
abundance: .
CDR3nt: TGTGCCAGCAGCTTATCGACAGGTGCATCGTGGAAAAATTCACCCCTCCACTTT
CDR3aa: CASSLSTGASWKNSPLHF

len: 18
j_gene: TRBJ2-4
v_gene: TRBV11-3
d_gene: .
abundance: once
CDR3nt: TGTGCCAGCAGCTTAGGTAGTACCGGTTATAAGGGCAAAAACATTCAGTACTTC
CDR3aa: CASSLGSTGYKGKNIQYF

len: 14
j_gene: TRBJ2-3
v_gene: TRBV6-5
d_gene: .
abundance: .
CDR3nt: TGTGCCAGCAGTCCGAGGGGAAGCACAGATACGCAGTATTTT
CDR3aa: CASSPRGSTDTQYF

len: 14
j_gene: TRBJ1-2
v_gene: TRBV4-1
d_gene: .
abundance: .
CDR3nt: TGCGCCAGCAGCCGCGCAGGGTTTGGCTATGGCTACACCTTC
CDR3aa: CASSRAGFGYGYTF

len: 12
j_gene: TRBJ1-2
v_gene: TRBV5-1
d_gene: .
abundance: .
CDR3nt: TGCGCCAGCAGCACGGACTTTTTTGGCTACACCTTC
CDR3aa: CASSTDFFGYTF

len: 14
j_gene: TRBJ2-2
v_gene: TRBV7-2
d_gene: TRBD1
abundance: few
CDR3nt: TGTGCCAGCAGCTTAAACAGGGGGCCCGGGGAGCTGTTTTTT
CDR3aa: CASSLNRGPGELFF

len: 15
j_gene: TRBJ2-2
v_gene: TRBV19
d_gene: .
abundance: few
CDR3nt: TGTGCCAGTACCCTACTTGACAGGCCCGCCGGGGAGCTGTTTTTT
CDR3aa: CASTLLDRPAGELFF

len: 13
j_gene: TRBJ2-3
v_gene: TRBV7-2
d_gene: .
abundance: .
CDR3nt: TGTGCCAGCGGCAAACAGGGTCGGGATACGCAGTATTTT
CDR3aa: CASGKQGRDTQYF

len: 14
j_gene: TRBJ2-5
v_gene: TRBV9
d_gene: TRBD2
abundance: .
CDR3nt: TGTGCCAGCAGCCCGTCAGCGGGGCAAGAGACCCAGTACTTC
CDR3aa: CASSPSAGQETQYF

len: 15
j_gene: TRBJ2-3
v_gene: TRBV4-2
d_gene: .
abundance: .
CDR3nt: TGTGCCAGCAGCCAAACAGGGTCGAGCACAGATACGCAGTATTTT
CDR3aa: CASSQTGSSTDTQYF

len: 13
j_gene: TRBJ2-1
v_gene: TRBV23-1
d_gene: .
abundance: few
CDR3nt: TGCGCCAGCGTGCTGACACAGGGTAATGAGCAGTTCTTC
CDR3aa: CASVLTQGNEQFF

len: 17
j_gene: TRBJ1-3
v_gene: TRBV7-3
d_gene: .
abundance: .
CDR3nt: TGTGCCAGCAGCCCAGGGGCCGGGCTCCTCTCTGGAAACACCATATATTTT
CDR3aa: CASSPGAGLLSGNTIYF